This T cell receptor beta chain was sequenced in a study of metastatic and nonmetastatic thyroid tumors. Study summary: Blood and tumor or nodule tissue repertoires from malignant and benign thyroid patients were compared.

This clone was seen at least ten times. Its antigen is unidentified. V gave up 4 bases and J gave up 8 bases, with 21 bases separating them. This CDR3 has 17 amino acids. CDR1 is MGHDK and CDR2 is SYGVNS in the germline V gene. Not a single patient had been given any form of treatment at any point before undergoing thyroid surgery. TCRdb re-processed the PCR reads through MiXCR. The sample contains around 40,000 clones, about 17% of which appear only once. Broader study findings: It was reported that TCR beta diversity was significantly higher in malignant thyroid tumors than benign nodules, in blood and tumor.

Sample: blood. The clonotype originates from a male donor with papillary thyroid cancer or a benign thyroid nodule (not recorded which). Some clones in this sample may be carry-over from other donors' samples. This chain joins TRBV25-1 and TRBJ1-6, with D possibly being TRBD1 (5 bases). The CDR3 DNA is TGTGCCAGCAGTGGACAACTAGGGGACCCTTCACATTCACCCCTCCACTTT. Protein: CASSGQLGDPSHSPLHF.